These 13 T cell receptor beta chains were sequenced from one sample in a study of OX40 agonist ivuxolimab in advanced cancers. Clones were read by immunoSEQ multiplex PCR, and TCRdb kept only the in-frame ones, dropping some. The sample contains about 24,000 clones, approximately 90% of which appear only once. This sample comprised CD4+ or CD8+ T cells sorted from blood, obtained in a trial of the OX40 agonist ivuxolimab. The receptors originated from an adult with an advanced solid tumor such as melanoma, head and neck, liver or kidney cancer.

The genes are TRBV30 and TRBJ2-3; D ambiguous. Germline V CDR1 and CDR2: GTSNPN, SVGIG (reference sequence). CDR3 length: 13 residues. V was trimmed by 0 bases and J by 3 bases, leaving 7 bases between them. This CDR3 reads CAWSVQLTDTQYF. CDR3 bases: TGTGCCTGGAGTGTACAGTTGACAGATACGCAGTATTTT.

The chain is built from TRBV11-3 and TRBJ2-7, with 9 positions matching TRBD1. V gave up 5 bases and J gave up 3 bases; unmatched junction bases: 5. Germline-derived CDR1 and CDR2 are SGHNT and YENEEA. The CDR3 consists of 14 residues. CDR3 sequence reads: CASSRTGDYYEQYF. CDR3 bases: TGTGCCAGCAGCCGGACAGGGGACTACTACGAGCAGTACTTC.

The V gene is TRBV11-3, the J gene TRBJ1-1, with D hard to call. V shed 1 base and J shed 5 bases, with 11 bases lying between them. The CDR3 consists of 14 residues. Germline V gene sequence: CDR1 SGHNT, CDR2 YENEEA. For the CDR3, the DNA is TGTGCCAGCAGCTTAGTAACATGGGCTACTGAAGCTTTCTTT. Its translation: CASSLVTWATEAFF.

CDR3 loop: CASSLEGTDNSPLHF. The CDR3 DNA reads TGCGCCAGCAGCTTGGAAGGGACAGATAATTCACCCCTCCACTTT. The chain uses TRBV5-1 and TRBJ1-6; 7 nucleotides agree with TRBD1. The length of the CDR3 is 15 residues. V gave up 0 bases and J gave up 5 bases; unmatched junction bases: 2. Germline values: CDR1 SGHRS, CDR2 YFSETQ.

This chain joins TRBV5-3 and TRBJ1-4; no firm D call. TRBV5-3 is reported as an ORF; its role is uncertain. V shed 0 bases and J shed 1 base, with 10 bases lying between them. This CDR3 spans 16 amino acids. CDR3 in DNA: TGTGCCAGAAGCTTGGAGGGCTTAGGAACTAATGAAAAACTGTTTTTT. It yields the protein CARSLEGLGTNEKLFF.

The CDR3 sequence is CASASGANTEAFF. The CDR3 DNA follows: TGTGCCAGCGCGTCAGGGGCAAACACTGAAGCTTTCTTT. The rearrangement uses TRBV6-5 and TRBJ1-1, with a tentative D call TRBD1 (6 bases). The CDR3 has 13 residues. Germline V gene lookup returns CDR1 MNHEY and CDR2 SVGAGI. Trimming removed 8 bases from V and 2 bases from J, with 12 bases in between.

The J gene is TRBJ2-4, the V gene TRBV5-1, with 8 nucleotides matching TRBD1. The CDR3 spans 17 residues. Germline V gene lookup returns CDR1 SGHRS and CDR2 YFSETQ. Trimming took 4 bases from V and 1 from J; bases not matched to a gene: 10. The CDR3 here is CASSLRQGTSAKNIQYF. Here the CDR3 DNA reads TGCGCCAGCAGCCTAAGACAGGGGACCTCGGCCAAAAACATTCAGTACTTC.

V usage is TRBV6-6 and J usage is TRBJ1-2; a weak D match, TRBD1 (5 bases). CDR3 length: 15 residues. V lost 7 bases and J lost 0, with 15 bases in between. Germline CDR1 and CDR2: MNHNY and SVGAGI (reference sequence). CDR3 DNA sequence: TGTGCCAGCACCCTCTCGGGGACTTCTAACTATGGCTACACCTTC. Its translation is CASTLSGTSNYGYTF.

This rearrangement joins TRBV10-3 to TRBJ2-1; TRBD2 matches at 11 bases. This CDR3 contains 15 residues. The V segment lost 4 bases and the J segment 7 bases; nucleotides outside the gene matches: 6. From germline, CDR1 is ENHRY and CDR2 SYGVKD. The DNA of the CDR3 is TGTGCCATCAGTGCGACTAGCGGGATTGAAAATGAGCAGTTCTTC. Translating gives CAISATSGIENEQFF.

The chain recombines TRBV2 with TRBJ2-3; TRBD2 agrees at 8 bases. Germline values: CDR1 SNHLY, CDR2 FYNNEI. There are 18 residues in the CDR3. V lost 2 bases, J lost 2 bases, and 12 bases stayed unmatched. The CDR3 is CASSETGRTSTFTDTQYF. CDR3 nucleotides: TGTGCCAGCAGTGAAACGGGGCGGACTAGCACTTTCACAGATACGCAGTATTTT.

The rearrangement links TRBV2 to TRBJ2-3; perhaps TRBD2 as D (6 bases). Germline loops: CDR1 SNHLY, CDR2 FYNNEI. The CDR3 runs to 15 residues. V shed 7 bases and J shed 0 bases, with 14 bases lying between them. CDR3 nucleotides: TGTGCCAGCAAGAACCCGGGGGAGAGCACAGATACGCAGTATTTT. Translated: CASKNPGESTDTQYF.

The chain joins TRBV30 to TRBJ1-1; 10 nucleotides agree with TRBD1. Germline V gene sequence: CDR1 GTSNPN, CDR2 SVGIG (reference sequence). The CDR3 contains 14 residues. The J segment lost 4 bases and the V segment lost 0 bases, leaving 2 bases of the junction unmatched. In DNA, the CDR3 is TGTGCCTGGAGTGTAGACAGGGGGCCCACTGAAGCTTTCTTT. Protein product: CAWSVDRGPTEAFF.

As DNA, the CDR3 is TGTGCCAGCAGCATATCCCCCGGGGGGGCCCCCCCCGAGCAGTACTTC. This translates into CASSISPGGAPPEQYF. The genes are TRBV11-2 and TRBJ2-7, with 8 bases lining up with TRBD2. The length of the CDR3 is 16 residues. Germline loops: CDR1 SGHAT, CDR2 FQNNGV. With 5 bases clipped from V and 6 bases from J, the junction kept 15 bases outside the gene matches.